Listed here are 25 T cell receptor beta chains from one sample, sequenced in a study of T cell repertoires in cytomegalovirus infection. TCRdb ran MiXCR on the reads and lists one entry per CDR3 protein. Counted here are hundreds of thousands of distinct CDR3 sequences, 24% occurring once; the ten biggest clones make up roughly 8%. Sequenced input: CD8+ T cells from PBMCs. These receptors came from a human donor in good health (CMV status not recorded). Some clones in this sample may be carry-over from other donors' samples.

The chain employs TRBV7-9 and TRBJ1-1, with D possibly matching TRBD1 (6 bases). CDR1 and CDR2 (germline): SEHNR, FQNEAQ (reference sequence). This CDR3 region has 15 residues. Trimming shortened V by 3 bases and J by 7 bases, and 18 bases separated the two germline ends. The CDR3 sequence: CASSFEQGVDYEAFF. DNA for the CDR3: TGTGCCAGCAGCTTTGAACAGGGCGTTGATTATGAAGCTTTCTTT. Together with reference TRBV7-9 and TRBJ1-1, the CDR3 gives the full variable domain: DTGVSQNPRHKITKRGQNVTFRCDPISEHNRLYWYRQTLGQGPEFLTYFQNEAQLEKSRLLSDRFSAERPKGSFSTLEIQRTEQGDSAMYLCASSFEQGVDYEAFFGQGTRLTVV.

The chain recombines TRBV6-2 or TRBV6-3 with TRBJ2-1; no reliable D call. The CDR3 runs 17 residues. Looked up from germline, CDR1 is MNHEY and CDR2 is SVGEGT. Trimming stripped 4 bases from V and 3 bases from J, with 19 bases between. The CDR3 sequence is CASSSPELPLHYNEQFF. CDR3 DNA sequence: TGTGCCAGCAGTTCTCCAGAACTCCCGCTGCACTACAATGAGCAGTTCTTC.

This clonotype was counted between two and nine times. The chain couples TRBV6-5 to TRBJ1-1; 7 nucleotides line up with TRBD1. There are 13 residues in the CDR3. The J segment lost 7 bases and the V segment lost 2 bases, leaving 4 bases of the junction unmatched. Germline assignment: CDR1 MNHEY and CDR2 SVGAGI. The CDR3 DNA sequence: TGTGCCAGCAGTTACGACAGGGTGATTGAAGCTTTCTTT. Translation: CASSYDRVIEAFF.

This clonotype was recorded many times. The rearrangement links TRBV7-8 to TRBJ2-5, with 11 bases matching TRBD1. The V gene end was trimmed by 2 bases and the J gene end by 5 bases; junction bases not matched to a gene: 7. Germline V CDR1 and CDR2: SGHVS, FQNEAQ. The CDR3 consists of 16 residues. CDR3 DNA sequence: TGTGCCAGCAGCTTAAGGGGGACAGGGGGTGTGGAGACCCAGTACTTC. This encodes CASSLRGTGGVETQYF. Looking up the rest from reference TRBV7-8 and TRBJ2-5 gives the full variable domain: GAGVSQSPRYKVAKRGQDVALRCDPISGHVSLFWYQQALGQGPEFLTYFQNEAQLDKSGLPSDRFFAERPEGSVSTLKIQRTQQEDSAVYLCASSLRGTGGVETQYFGPGTRLLVL.

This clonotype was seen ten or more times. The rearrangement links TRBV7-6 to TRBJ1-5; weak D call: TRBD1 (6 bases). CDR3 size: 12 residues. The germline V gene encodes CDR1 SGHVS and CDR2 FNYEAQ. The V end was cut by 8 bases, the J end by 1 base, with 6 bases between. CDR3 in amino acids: CASGTSNQPQHF. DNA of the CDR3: TGTGCCAGCGGGACAAGCAATCAGCCCCAGCATTTT. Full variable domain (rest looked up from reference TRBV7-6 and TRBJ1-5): GAGVSQSPRYKVTKRGQDVALRCDPISGHVSLYWYRQALGQGPEFLTYFNYEAQQDKSGLPNDRFSAERPEGSISTLTIQRTEQRDSAMYRCASGTSNQPQHFGDGTRLSIL.

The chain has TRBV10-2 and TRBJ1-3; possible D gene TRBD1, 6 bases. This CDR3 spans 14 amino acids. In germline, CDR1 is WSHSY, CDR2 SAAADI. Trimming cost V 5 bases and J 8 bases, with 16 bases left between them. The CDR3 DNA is TGCGCCAGCAGTTCAAGGGGGACGATGGACACCATATATTTT. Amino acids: CASSSRGTMDTIYF.

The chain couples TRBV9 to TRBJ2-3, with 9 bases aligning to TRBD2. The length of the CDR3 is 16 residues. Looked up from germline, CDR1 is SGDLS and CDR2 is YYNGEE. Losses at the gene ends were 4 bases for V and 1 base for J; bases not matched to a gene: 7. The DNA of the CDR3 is TGTGCCAGCAGCCCCCGACTAGCGGCCCGCACAGATACGCAGTATTTT. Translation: CASSPRLAARTDTQYF.

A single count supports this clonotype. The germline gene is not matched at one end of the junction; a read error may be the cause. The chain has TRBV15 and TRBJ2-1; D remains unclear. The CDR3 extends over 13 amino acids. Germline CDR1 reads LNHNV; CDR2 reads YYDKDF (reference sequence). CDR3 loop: CAASRDRYNEPFF. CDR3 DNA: TGTGCCGCCAGCAGAGATAGGTACAATGAGCCGTTCTTC.

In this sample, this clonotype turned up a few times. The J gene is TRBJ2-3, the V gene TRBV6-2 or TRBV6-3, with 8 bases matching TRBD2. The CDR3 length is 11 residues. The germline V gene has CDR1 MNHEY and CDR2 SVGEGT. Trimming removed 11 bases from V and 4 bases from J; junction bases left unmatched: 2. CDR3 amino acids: CASGGADTQYF. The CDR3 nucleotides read TGTGCCTCGGGGGGGGCAGATACGCAGTATTTT.

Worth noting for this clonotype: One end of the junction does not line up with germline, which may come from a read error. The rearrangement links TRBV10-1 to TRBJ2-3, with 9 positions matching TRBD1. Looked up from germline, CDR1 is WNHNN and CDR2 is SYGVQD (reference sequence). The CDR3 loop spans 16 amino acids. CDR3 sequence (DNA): TGCGCCAGCATTGAGACCGGGACAGGGACGACAGATACGCAGTATTTT. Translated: CASIETGTGTTDTQYF.

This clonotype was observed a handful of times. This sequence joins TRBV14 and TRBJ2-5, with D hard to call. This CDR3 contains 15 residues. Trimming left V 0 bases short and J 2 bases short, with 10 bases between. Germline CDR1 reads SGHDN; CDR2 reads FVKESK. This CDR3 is CASSQDYAEQETQYF. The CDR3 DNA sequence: TGTGCCAGCAGCCAAGATTACGCAGAGCAAGAGACCCAGTACTTC.

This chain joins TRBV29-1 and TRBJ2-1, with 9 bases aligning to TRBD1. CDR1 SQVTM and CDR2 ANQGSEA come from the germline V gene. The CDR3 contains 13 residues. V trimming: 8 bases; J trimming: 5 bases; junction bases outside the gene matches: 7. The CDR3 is CSLGTGKDNEQFF. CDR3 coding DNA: TGCAGCCTTGGGACAGGGAAGGACAATGAGCAGTTCTTC.

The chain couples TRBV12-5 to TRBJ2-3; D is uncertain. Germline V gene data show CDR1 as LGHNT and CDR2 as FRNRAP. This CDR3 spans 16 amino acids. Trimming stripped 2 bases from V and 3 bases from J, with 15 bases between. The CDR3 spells CASGLSPAGRTDTQYF. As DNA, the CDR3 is TGTGCTAGTGGTTTGTCCCCCGCCGGCAGAACAGATACGCAGTATTTT.

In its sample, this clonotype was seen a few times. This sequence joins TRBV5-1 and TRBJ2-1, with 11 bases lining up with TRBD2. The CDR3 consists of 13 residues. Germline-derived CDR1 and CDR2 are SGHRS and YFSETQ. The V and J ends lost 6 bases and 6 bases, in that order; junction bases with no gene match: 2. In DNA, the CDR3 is TGCGCCAGCATAGCGGGGGGGACCAATGAGCAGTTCTTC. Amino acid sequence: CASIAGGTNEQFF.

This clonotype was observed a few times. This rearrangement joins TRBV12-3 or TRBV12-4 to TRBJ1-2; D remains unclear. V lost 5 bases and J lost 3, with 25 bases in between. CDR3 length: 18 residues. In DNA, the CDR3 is TGTGCCAGCAGTCTAGGCCCTGAGGCCCGTCGGTCTGACTATGGCTACACCTTC. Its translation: CASSLGPEARRSDYGYTF.

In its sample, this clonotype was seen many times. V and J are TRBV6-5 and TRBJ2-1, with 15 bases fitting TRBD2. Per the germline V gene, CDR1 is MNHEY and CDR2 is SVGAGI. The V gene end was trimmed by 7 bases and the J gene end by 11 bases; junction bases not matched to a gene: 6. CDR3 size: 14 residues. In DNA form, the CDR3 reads TGTGCCAGCATTACCGGGACTAGCGGGGGGCAGCAGTTCTTC. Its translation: CASITGTSGGQQFF.

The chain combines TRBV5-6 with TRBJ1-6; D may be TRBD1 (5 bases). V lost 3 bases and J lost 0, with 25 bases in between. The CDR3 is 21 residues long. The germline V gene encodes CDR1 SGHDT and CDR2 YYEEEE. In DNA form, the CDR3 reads TGTGCCAGCAGCTCGGGACTAGAGGTAACATTTAGGAGCTCCTATAATTCACCCCTCCACTTT. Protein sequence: CASSSGLEVTFRSSYNSPLHF.

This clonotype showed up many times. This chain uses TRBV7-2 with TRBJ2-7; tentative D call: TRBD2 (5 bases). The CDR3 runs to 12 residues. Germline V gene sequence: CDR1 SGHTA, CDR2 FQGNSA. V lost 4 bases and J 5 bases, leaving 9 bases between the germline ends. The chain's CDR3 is CASSSRANEQYF. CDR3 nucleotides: TGTGCCAGCAGCTCGCGGGCCAACGAGCAGTACTTC.

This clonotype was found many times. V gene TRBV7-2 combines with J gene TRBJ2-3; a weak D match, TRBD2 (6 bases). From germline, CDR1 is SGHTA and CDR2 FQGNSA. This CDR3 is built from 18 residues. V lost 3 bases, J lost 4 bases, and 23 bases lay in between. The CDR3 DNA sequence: TGTGCCAGCAGCTTCCCTAGCGATTTGTCGTTTCCGGCAGATACGCAGTATTTT. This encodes CASSFPSDLSFPADTQYF.

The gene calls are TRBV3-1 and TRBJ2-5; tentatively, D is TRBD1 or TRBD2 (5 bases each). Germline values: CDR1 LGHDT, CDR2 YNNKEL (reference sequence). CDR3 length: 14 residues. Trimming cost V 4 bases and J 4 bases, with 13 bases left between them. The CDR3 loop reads CASSPPGTGETQYF. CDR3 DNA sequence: TGTGCCAGCAGCCCACCAGGGACGGGAGAGACCCAGTACTTC.

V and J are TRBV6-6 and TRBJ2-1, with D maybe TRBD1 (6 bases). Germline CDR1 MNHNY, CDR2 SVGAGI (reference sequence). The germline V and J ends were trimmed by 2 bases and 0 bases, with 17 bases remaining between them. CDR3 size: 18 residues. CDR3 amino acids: CASSYPTSGASSYNEQFF. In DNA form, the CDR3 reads TGTGCCAGCAGTTACCCTACCTCAGGGGCGAGCTCCTACAATGAGCAGTTCTTC.

For the CDR3, the DNA is TGTGCCAGCAGCCCCGGACAGGTCGGGCGGGGGCACACTGAAGCTTTCTTT. Protein sequence: CASSPGQVGRGHTEAFF. The chain uses TRBV6-2 or TRBV6-3 and TRBJ1-1; 7 bases fit TRBD1. Per the germline V gene, CDR1 is MNHEY and CDR2 is SVGEGT. Unmatched junction bases numbered 16, after V lost 6 bases and J lost 3 bases. The CDR3 contains 17 residues.

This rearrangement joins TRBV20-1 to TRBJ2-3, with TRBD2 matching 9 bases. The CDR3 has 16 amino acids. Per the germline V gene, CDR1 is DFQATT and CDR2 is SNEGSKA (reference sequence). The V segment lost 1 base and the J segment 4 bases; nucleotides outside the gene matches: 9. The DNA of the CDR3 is TGCAGTGCTAGAGTCCGAGCGGGGGGTATAGCAGATACGCAGTATTTT. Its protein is CSARVRAGGIADTQYF.

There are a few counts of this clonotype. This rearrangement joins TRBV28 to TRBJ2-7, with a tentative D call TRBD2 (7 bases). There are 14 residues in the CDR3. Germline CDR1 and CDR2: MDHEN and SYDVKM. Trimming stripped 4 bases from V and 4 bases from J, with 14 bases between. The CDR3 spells CASSSRRGGYEQYF. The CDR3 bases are TGTGCCAGCAGTTCTAGGAGGGGGGGGTACGAGCAGTACTTC.

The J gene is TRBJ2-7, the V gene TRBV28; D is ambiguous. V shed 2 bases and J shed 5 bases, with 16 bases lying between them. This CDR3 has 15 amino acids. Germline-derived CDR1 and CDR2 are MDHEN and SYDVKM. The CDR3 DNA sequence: TGTGCCAGCAGTTTACGGGTACGCTCCGCGGACGAGCAGTACTTC. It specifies CASSLRVRSADEQYF.